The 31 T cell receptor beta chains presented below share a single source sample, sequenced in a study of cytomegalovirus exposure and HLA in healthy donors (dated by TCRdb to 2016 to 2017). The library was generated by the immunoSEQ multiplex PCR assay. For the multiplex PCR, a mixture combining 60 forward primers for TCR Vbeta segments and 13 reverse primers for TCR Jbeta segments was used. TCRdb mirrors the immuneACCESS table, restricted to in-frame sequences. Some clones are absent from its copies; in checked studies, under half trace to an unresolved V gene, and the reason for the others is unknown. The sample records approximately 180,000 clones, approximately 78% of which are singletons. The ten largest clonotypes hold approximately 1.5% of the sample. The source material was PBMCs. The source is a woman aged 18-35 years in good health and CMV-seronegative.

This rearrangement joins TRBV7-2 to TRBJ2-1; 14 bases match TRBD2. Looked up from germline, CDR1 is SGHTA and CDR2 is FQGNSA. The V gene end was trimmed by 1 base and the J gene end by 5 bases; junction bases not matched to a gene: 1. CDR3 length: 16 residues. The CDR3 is CASSLETSGRDNEQFF. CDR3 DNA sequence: TGTGCCAGCAGCTTAGAGACTAGCGGGAGGGACAATGAGCAGTTCTTC.

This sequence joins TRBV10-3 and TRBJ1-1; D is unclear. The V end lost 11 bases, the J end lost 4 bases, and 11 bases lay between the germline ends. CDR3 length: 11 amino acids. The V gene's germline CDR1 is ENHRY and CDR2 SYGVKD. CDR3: CAADSGTEAFF. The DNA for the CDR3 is TGTGCCGCAGACTCGGGCACTGAAGCTTTCTTT.

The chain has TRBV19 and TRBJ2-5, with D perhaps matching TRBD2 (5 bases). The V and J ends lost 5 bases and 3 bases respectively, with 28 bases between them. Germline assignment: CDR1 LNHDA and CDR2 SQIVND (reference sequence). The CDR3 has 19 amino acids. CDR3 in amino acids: CASSQTRTVSMEEEETQYF. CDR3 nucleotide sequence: TGTGCCAGTAGTCAAACCCGGACGGTTTCTATGGAGGAGGAAGAGACCCAGTACTTC.

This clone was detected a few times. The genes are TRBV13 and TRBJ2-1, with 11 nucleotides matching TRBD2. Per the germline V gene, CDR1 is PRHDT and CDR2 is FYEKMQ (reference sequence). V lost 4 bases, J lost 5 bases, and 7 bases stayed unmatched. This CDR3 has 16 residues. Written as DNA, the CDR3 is TGTGCCAGCAGCTCCCCACTAGCGGGAGAGAACAATGAGCAGTTCTTC. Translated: CASSSPLAGENNEQFF.

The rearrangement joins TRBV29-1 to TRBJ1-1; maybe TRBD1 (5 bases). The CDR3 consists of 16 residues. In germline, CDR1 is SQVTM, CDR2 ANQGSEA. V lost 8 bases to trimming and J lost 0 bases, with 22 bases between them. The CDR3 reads CSSEEQAYLMNTEAFF. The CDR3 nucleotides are TGCAGCTCAGAGGAACAGGCCTACCTAATGAACACTGAAGCTTTCTTT.

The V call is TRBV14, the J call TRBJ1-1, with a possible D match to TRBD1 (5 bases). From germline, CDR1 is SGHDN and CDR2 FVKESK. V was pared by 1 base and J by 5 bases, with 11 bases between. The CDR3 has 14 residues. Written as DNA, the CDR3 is TGTGCCAGCAGCCAAGTCAGGGCACGAACTGAAGCTTTCTTT. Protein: CASSQVRARTEAFF.

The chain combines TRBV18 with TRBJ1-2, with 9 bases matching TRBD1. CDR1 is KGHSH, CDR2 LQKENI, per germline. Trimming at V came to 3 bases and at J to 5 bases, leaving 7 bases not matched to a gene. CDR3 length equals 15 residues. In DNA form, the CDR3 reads TGTGCCAGCTCACCGGCGGGACAGGGACGTTATGGCTACACCTTC. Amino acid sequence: CASSPAGQGRYGYTF.

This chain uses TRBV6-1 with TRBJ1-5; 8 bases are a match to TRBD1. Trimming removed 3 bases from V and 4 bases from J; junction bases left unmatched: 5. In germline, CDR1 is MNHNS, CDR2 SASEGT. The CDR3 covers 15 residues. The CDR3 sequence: CASSDPGTGNQPQHF. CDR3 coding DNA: TGTGCCAGCAGTGATCCGGGGACAGGAAATCAGCCCCAGCATTTT.

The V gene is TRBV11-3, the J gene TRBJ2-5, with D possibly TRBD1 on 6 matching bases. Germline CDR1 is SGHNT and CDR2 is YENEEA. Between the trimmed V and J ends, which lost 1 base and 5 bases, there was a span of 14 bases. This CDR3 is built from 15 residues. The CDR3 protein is CASSLAGARTETQYF. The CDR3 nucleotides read TGTGCCAGCAGCTTAGCAGGGGCGCGGACGGAGACCCAGTACTTC.

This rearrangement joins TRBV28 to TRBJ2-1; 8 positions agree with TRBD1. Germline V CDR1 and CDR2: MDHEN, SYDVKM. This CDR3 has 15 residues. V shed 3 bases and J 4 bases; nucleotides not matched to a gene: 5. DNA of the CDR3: TGTGCCAGCAGTTTTGACAGGGGACCTTACAATGAGCAGTTCTTC. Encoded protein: CASSFDRGPYNEQFF.

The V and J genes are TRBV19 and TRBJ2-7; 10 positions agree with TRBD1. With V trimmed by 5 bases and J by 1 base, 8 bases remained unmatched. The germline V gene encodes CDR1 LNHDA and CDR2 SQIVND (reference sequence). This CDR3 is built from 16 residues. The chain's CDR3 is CASSLLPGQGSYEQYF. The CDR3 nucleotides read TGTGCCAGTAGTCTTTTACCGGGACAGGGGTCCTACGAGCAGTACTTC.

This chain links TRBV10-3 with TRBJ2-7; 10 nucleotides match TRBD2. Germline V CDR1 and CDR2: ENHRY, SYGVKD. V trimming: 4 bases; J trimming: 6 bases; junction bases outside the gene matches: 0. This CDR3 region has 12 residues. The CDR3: CAISGTSGEQYV. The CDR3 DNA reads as TGTGCCATCAGTGGGACTAGCGGCGAGCAGTACGTC.

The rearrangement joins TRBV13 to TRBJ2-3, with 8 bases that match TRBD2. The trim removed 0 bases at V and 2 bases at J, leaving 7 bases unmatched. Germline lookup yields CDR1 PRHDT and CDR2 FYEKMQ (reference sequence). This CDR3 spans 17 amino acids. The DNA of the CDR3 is TGTGCCAGCAGCTTAGGCGAACTAGCGGACAACACAGATACGCAGTATTTT. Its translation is CASSLGELADNTDTQYF.

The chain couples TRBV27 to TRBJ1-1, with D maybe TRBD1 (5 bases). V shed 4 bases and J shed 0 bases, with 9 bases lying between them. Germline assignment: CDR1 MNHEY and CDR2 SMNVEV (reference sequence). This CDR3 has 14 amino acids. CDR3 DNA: TGTGCCAGCAGTTCACAGGTCGTGAACACTGAAGCTTTCTTT. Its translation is CASSSQVVNTEAFF.

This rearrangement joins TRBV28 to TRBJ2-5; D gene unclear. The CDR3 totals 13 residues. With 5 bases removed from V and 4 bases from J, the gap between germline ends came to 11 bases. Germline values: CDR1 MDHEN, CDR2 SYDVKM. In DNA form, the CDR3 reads TGTGCCAGCAGTACCGGGTATCGAGAGACCCAGTACTTC. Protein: CASSTGYRETQYF.

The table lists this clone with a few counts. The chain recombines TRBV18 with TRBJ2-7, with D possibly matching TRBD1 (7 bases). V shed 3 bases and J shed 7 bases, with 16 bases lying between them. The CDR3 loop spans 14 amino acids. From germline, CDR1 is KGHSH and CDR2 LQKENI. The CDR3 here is CASSPGPQGGEQYV. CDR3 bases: TGTGCCAGCTCACCGGGCCCCCAGGGGGGAGAGCAGTACGTC.

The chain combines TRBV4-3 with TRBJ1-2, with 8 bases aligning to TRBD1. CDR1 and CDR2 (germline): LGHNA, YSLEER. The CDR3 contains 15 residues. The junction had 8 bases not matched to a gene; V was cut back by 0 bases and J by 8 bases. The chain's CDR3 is CASSQDLTGDSGYTF. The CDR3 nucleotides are TGCGCCAGCAGCCAAGACCTGACAGGGGATAGCGGCTACACCTTC.

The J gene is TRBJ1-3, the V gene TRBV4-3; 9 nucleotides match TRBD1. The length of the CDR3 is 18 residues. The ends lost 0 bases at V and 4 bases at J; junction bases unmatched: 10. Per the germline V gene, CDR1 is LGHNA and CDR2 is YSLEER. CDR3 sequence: CASSQEPTGGITGNTIYF. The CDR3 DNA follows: TGCGCCAGCAGCCAAGAACCGACAGGGGGGATAACGGGAAACACCATATATTTT.

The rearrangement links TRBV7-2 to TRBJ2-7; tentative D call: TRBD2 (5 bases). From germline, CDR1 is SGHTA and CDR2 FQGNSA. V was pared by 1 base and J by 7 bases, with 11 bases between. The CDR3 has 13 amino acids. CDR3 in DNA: TGTGCCAGCAGCTTAGGCGGAGGAAAAGAGCAGTACTTC. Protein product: CASSLGGGKEQYF.

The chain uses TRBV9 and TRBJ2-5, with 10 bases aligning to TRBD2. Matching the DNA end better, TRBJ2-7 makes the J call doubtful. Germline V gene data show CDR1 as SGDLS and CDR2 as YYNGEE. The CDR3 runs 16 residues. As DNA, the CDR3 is TGTGCCAGCAGCGTAGCACGCCTAGCGGGGGCCTACGAGCAGTACTTC. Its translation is CASSVARLAGAYEQYF.

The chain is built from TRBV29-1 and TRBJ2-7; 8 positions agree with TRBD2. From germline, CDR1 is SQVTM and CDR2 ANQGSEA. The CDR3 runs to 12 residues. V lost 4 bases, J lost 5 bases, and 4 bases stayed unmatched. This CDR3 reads CSVVGGVDEQYF. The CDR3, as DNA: TGCAGCGTTGTCGGGGGGGTGGACGAGCAGTACTTC.

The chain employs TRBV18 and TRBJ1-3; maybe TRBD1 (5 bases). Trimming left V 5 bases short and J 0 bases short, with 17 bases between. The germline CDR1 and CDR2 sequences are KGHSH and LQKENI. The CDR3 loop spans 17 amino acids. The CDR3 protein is CASSELQGQSSGNTIYF. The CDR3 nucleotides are TGTGCCAGCTCAGAACTGCAGGGCCAGAGCTCTGGAAACACCATATATTTT.

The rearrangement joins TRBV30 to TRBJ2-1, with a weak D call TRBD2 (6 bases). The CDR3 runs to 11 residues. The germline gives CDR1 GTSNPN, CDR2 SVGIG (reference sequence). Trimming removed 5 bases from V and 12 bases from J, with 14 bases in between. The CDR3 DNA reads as TGTGCCTGGGATTTCAGGGAGGTGCAGTTCTTC. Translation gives CAWDFREVQFF.

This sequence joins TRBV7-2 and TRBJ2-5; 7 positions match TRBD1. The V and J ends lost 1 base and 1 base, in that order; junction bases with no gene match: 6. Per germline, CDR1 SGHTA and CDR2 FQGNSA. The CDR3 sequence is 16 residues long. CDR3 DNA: TGTGCCAGCAGCTTAGTGGTAGGGGGCCTCCAAGAGACCCAGTACTTC. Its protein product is CASSLVVGGLQETQYF.

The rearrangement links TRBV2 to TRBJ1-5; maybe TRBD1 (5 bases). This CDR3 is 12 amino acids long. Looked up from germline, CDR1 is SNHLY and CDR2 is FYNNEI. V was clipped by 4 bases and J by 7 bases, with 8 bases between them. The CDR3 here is CASSGQKQPQHF. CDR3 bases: TGTGCCAGCAGTGGACAGAAACAGCCCCAGCATTTT.

The CDR3: CAWSRGPNTEAFF. CDR3 in DNA: TGTGCCTGGAGCCGAGGGCCGAACACTGAAGCTTTCTTT. The chain combines TRBV30 with TRBJ1-1, with D unresolved. The CDR3 length is 13 residues. The germline V gene has CDR1 GTSNPN and CDR2 SVGIG (reference sequence). The germline V and J ends were trimmed by 3 bases and 1 base, with 9 bases remaining between them.

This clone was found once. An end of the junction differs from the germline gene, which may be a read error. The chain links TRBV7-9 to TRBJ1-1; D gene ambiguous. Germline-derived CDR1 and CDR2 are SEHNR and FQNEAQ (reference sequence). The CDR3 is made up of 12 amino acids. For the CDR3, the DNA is TGTTCCAGCAGCTTAAGTGGCCTTGAAGCTTTCTTT. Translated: CSSSLSGLEAFF.

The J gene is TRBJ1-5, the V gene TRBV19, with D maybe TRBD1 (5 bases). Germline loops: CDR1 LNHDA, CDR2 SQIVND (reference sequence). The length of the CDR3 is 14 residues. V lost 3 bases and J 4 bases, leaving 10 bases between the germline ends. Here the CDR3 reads CASSIRQSNQPQHF. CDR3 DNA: TGTGCCAGTAGTATCAGACAGTCGAATCAGCCCCAGCATTTT.

The CDR3 nucleotides read TGTGCCAGCAGCCCCAACACGGATATTTGGAGAGCTTTCTTT. It translates to CASSPNTDIWRAFF. The V and J genes are TRBV7-9 and TRBJ1-1; D gene ambiguous. The V and J ends lost 5 bases and 10 bases respectively, with 20 bases between them. The CDR3 has 14 residues. In germline, CDR1 is SEHNR, CDR2 FQNEAQ (reference sequence).

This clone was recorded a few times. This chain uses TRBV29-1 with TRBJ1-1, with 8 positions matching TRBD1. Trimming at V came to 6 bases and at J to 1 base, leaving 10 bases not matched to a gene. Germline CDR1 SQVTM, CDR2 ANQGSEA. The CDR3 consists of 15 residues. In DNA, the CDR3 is TGCAGCGTGCCGGACAGGGAGCTGGGGAACACTGAAGCTTTCTTT. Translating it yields CSVPDRELGNTEAFF.

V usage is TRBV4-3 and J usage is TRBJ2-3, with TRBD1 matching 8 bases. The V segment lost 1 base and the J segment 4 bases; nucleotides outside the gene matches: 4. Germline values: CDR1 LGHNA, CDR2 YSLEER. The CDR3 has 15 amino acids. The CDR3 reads CASSQGPGGADTQYF. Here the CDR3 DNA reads TGCGCCAGCAGCCAAGGACCAGGGGGCGCAGATACGCAGTATTTT.